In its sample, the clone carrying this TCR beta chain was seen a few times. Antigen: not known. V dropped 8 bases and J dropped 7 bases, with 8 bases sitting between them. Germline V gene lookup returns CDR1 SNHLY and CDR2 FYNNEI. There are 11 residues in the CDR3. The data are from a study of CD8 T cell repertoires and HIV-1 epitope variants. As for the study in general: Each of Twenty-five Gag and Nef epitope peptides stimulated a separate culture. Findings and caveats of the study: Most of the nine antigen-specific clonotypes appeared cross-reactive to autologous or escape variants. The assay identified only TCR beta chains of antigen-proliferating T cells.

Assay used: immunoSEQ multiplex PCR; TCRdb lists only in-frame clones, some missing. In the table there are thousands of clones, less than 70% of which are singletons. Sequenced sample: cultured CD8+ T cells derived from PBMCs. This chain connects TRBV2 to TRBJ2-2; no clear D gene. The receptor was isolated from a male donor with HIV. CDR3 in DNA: TGTGCCAGCGACCAAGGCGGGGAGCTGTTTTTT. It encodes CASDQGGELFF.